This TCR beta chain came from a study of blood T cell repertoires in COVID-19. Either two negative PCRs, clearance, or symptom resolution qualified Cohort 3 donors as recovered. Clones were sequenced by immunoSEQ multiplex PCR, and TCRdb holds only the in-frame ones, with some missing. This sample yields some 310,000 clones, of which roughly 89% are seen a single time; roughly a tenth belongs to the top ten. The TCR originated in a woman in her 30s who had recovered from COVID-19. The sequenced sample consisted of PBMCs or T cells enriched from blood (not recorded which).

CDR3 coding DNA: TGTGCCTGGAGTGCAGGACTTTCTAACTATGGCTACACCTTC. It encodes CAWSAGLSNYGYTF. The chain recombines TRBV30 with TRBJ1-2; no clear D. V lost 1 base, J lost 0 bases, and 9 bases lay in between. There are 14 residues in the CDR3. Germline V gene lookup returns CDR1 GTSNPN and CDR2 SVGIG (reference sequence).